This is a list of T cell receptor beta chains from one sample in a study of T cells in placental villitis. This table comes from immunoSEQ multiplex PCR, and its TCRdb copy is limited to in-frame clones, with some not included. The sample contains roughly 3,400 clones, about 77% of which appear only once. The sample was placental tissue containing maternal and fetal cells. Receptor source: a human patient with infectious villitis; the placental T cells may come from both mother and fetus. Both conserved end residues are part of each CDR3. A D gene is named only where the DNA matches it firmly. Only some rows state a clone size, as once, few, many or a class for expanded clones.

D	V	size	J	CDR3	DNA
.	TRBV3-1/TRBV3-2	.	TRBJ2-5	CASTPVGGGMKEVEETQYF	TGTGCCAGCACCCCCGTAGGCGGAGGGATGAAAGAGGTGGAAGAGACCCAGTACTTC
TRBD1	TRBV3-1/TRBV3-2	few	TRBJ1-4	CASSWTGGNEKLFF	TGTGCCAGCAGTTGGACAGGGGGTAATGAAAAACTGTTTTTT
TRBD1	TRBV5-6	once	TRBJ2-2	CASSLAQGDTGELFF	TGTGCCAGCAGCTTGGCCCAGGGGGACACCGGGGAGCTGTTTTTT
.	TRBV28	once	TRBJ2-7	CASSSILSYEQYF	TGTGCCAGCAGTTCTATCCTCTCCTACGAGCAGTACTTC
.	TRBV7-6	few	TRBJ2-1	CASGNNEQFF	TGTGCCAGCGGGAACAATGAGCAGTTCTTC
TRBD1	TRBV6-5	.	TRBJ2-2	CASTWDRANGELFF	TGTGCCAGCACCTGGGACAGGGCTAACGGGGAGCTGTTTTTT
.	TRBV2	.	TRBJ2-5	CASRELPAKETQYF	TGTGCCAGCAGAGAACTTCCCGCCAAGGAGACCCAGTACTTC
TRBD1	TRBV6-5	few	TRBJ2-5	CATGHGGRGQETQYF	TGTGCCACCGGACACGGCGGCAGGGGGCAAGAGACCCAGTACTTC
TRBD2	TRBV25-1	.	TRBJ2-5	CASSPRAGIETQYF	TGTGCCAGCAGCCCCCGAGCGGGGATAGAGACCCAGTACTTC
.	TRBV5-6	.	TRBJ2-3	CASSLGGGTDTQYF	TGTGCCAGCAGCTTGGGGGGGGGCACAGATACGCAGTATTTT
.	TRBV3-1/TRBV3-2	.	TRBJ1-2	CASSVILGVNYGYTF	TGTGCCAGCAGTGTTATCTTGGGGGTCAACTATGGCTACACCTTC
.	TRBV5-1	.	TRBJ2-1	CASSLGGVDEQFF	TGCGCCAGCAGCTTGGGGGGAGTTGATGAGCAGTTCTTC
TRBD1	TRBV11-2	few	TRBJ1-2	CASSHRDRGFYGYTF	TGTGCCAGCAGCCACCGGGACAGGGGGTTCTATGGCTACACCTTC